The 21 T cell receptor beta chains given below trace back to one sample, sequenced in a study of control samples from healthy donors and cancer patients. Clones were sequenced by immunoSEQ multiplex PCR, and TCRdb holds only the in-frame ones, with some missing. The sample lists some 150,000 clones, around 92% occurring once. Material for sequencing was blood. These TCRs come from a man aged 30 to 39 in good health.

The V call is TRBV7-7, the J call TRBJ1-4; maybe TRBD1 (5 bases). The CDR3 spans 15 residues. The V end was cut by 1 base, the J end by 3 bases, with 9 bases between. Per germline, CDR1 SSHAT and CDR2 FNYEAQ (reference sequence). The CDR3 spells CASSLGQGANEKLFF. The CDR3 DNA follows: TGTGCCAGCAGCTTAGGGCAGGGCGCTAATGAAAAACTGTTTTTT.

V usage is TRBV6-1 and J usage is TRBJ1-2, with D unclear. The ends were cut back, 0 bases at V and 4 bases at J, with 9 bases in the middle. Germline V gene data show CDR1 as MNHNS and CDR2 as SASEGT. The CDR3 runs to 14 residues. The CDR3 is CASSEAGSGYGYTF. CDR3 bases: TGTGCCAGCAGTGAAGCAGGGAGTGGCTATGGCTACACCTTC.

The gene calls are TRBV5-6 and TRBJ2-1, with TRBD2 matching 7 bases. CDR1 is SGHDT, CDR2 YYEEEE, per germline. V lost 0 bases to trimming and J lost 7 bases; unmatched junction nucleotides: 4. This CDR3 contains 14 residues. The CDR3 loop reads CASSLGRGKNEQFF. CDR3 nucleotide sequence: TGTGCCAGCAGCTTGGGGCGGGGGAAAAATGAGCAGTTCTTC.

The CDR3 loop reads CASSETPLWTYEQYF. In DNA form, the CDR3 reads TGCGCCAGCAGTGAGACCCCACTTTGGACCTACGAGCAGTACTTC. The rearrangement joins TRBV10-2 to TRBJ2-7; unclear D gene. The germline V gene has CDR1 WSHSY and CDR2 SAAADI. This CDR3 has 15 amino acids. Trimming took off 2 bases at V and 2 bases at J, with 13 bases between the two ends.

The rearrangement uses TRBV7-6 and TRBJ1-4; D is unclear. Germline V gives CDR1 SGHVS, CDR2 FNYEAQ. CDR3 size: 19 residues. With 5 bases removed from V and 0 bases from J, the gap between germline ends came to 22 bases. The CDR3 loop reads CASSLTESRYGSTNEKLFF. The CDR3 nucleotides are TGTGCCAGCAGCCTAACCGAAAGTCGTTATGGATCAACTAATGAAAAACTGTTTTTT.

The chain carries TRBV11-2 and TRBJ1-4, with 7 bases aligning to TRBD1. Germline CDR1 reads SGHAT; CDR2 reads FQNNGV. This CDR3 spans 15 amino acids. V shed 5 bases, J shed 8 bases, and the junction held 11 bases outside the gene matches. CDR3: CASSLTDRAFEKLFF. DNA of the CDR3: TGTGCCAGCAGCCTCACCGACAGGGCATTCGAAAAACTGTTTTTT. The full variable domain, its missing parts supplied by reference TRBV11-2 and TRBJ1-4, is EAGVAQSPRYKIIEKRQSVAFWCNPISGHATLYWYQQILGQGPKLLIQFQNNGVVDDSQLPKDRFSAERLKGVDSTLKIQPAKLEDSAVYLCASSLTDRAFEKLFFGSGTQLSVL.

V is TRBV18 and J is TRBJ2-1, with 12 bases fitting TRBD2. J was trimmed by 8 bases and V by 2 bases; bases with no gene match: 10. CDR1 is KGHSH and CDR2 is LQKENI in the germline V gene. The CDR3 length is 17 residues. The CDR3 coding sequence is TGTGCCAGCTCACCAAGGCTAGCGGGGGGGCTAAAGGATGAGCAGTTCTTC. It yields the protein CASSPRLAGGLKDEQFF.

V is TRBV27 and J is TRBJ2-1, with TRBD2 as a possible D gene (5 bases). V was cut by 4 bases and J by 0 bases, with 10 bases left in between. CDR1 MNHEY and CDR2 SMNVEV come from the germline V gene (reference sequence). This CDR3 spans 15 amino acids. CDR3 in amino acids: CASSSVRGSYNEQFF. The CDR3 DNA is TGTGCCAGCAGTTCCGTTCGGGGCTCCTACAATGAGCAGTTCTTC.

The chain couples TRBV5-1 to TRBJ2-3, with D tentatively TRBD1 or TRBD2 (6 bases each). Germline CDR1 SGHRS, CDR2 YFSETQ. V lost 0 bases and J 5 bases, leaving 13 bases between the germline ends. The CDR3 consists of 15 residues. The CDR3 region is CASSLEWGAQDTQYF. The CDR3, as DNA: TGCGCCAGCAGCTTGGAGTGGGGGGCTCAAGATACGCAGTATTTT.

J is TRBJ1-4 and V is TRBV3-1 (or the pseudogene TRBV3-2); D not resolved. The CDR3 extends over 15 amino acids. Germline V lookup: CDR1 LGHDT, CDR2 YNNKEL (reference sequence). V was pared by 1 base and J by 8 bases, with 14 bases between. CDR3 in amino acids: CASSQVAGEREKLFF. The CDR3 DNA sequence: TGTGCCAGCAGCCAAGTGGCGGGAGAGAGGGAAAAACTGTTTTTT.

The chain employs TRBV28 and TRBJ1-1; the D is unclear. The V end was cut by 4 bases, the J end by 4 bases, with 10 bases between. Germline CDR1 MDHEN, CDR2 SYDVKM. The length of the CDR3 is 13 residues. The CDR3: CASSYLGGTEAFF. The CDR3 bases are TGTGCCAGCAGTTACTTGGGTGGCACTGAAGCTTTCTTT. The full variable domain, its missing parts supplied by reference TRBV28 and TRBJ1-1, is DVKVTQSSRYLVKRTGEKVFLECVQDMDHENMFWYRQDPGLGLRLIYFSYDVKMKEKGDIPEGYSVSREKKERFSLILESASTNQTSMYLCASSYLGGTEAFFGQGTRLTVV.

J is TRBJ1-6 and V is TRBV12-5; possibly TRBD1 for D (6 bases). Germline-derived CDR1 and CDR2 are LGHNT and FRNRAP. The CDR3 has 12 amino acids. V lost 6 bases and J lost 9, with 9 bases in between. This chain's CDR3 is CASGSGVSPLHF. For the CDR3, the DNA is TGTGCTAGTGGATCAGGGGTTTCACCCCTCCACTTT.

The chain links TRBV7-3 to TRBJ1-1; possible D gene TRBD1, 6 bases. This CDR3 is 18 amino acids long. V was trimmed by 0 bases and J by 0 bases, leaving 17 bases between them. Germline V gene data show CDR1 as SGHTA and CDR2 as FQGTGA. CDR3 amino acids: CASSLTWAGVGVNTEAFF. CDR3 nucleotides: TGTGCCAGCAGCTTAACGTGGGCAGGGGTTGGGGTGAACACTGAAGCTTTCTTT. Combining the CDR3 with reference TRBV7-3 and TRBJ1-1 gives the whole variable domain GAGVSQTPSNKVTEKGKYVELRCDPISGHTALYWYRQSLGQGPEFLIYFQGTGAADDSGLPNDRFFAVRPEGSVSTLKIQRTERGDSAVYLCASSLTWAGVGVNTEAFFGQGTRLTVV.

The chain joins TRBV4-1 to TRBJ1-1; D is unresolved. Germline V lookup: CDR1 MGHRA, CDR2 YSYEKL. The CDR3 length is 15 residues. Trimming cost V 0 bases and J 4 bases, with 12 bases left between them. The CDR3 reads CASSQEPVSGTEAFF. The CDR3 coding sequence is TGCGCCAGCAGCCAAGAACCGGTGAGTGGCACTGAAGCTTTCTTT.

The V and J genes are TRBV27 and TRBJ1-2, with D unclear. Looked up from germline, CDR1 is MNHEY and CDR2 is SMNVEV (reference sequence). V lost 2 bases to trimming and J lost 6 bases, with 19 bases between them. The CDR3 totals 16 residues. The CDR3 protein is CASSLALSTALHGYTF. CDR3 DNA: TGTGCCAGCAGTTTAGCCCTTTCTACAGCCTTACATGGCTACACCTTC.

Only one count was recorded for this clone. The CDR3 nucleotides are TGTGCCACCAGTGAGGGGACAGGGGGGAATCAGCCCCAGCATTTT. This encodes CATSEGTGGNQPQHF. V is TRBV24-1 and J is TRBJ1-5; TRBD1 matches 11 bases. The trim removed 4 bases at V and 4 bases at J, leaving 2 bases unmatched. The germline V gene encodes CDR1 KGHDR and CDR2 SFDVKD. This CDR3 has 15 amino acids.

The chain combines TRBV19 with TRBJ2-7; a weak D match, TRBD1 (6 bases). This CDR3 region has 14 residues. Trimming took 1 base from V and 4 from J, leaving 11 bases between them. Looked up from germline, CDR1 is LNHDA and CDR2 is SQIVND (reference sequence). In nucleotides, the CDR3 is TGTGCCAGTAGTATAGGGTCGGGACAATACGAGCAGTACTTC. Amino acid sequence: CASSIGSGQYEQYF.

V and J are TRBV2 and TRBJ1-1; D is possibly TRBD1 (5 bases). Germline assignment: CDR1 SNHLY and CDR2 FYNNEI. Trimming removed 3 bases at V and 9 bases at J, with 11 bases between. This CDR3 is 12 amino acids long. The CDR3 region is CASSDRGLKAFF. CDR3 DNA: TGTGCCAGCAGTGATAGGGGTCTAAAAGCTTTCTTT.

The J gene is TRBJ1-3, the V gene TRBV3-1 (or the pseudogene TRBV3-2), with D unclear. Trimming took off 0 bases at V and 0 bases at J, with 9 bases between the two ends. The CDR3 is 16 residues long. From germline, CDR1 is LGHDT and CDR2 YNNKEL (reference sequence). The CDR3 spells CASSQDTPSSGNTIYF. The CDR3 DNA sequence: TGTGCCAGCAGCCAAGATACACCATCCTCTGGAAACACCATATATTTT.

CDR3 DNA: TGTGCCTGGAGCCGGGGGGGTGGCTGGGCTGAAGCTTTCTTT. It yields the protein CAWSRGGGWAEAFF. This chain connects TRBV30 to TRBJ1-1; perhaps TRBD1 as D (5 bases). Between the trimmed V and J ends, which lost 3 bases and 6 bases, there was a span of 17 bases. The CDR3 is 14 amino acids. Per the germline V gene, CDR1 is GTSNPN and CDR2 is SVGIG (reference sequence).

The chain links TRBV12-3 or TRBV12-4 to TRBJ1-5; 7 bases line up with TRBD1. The V segment lost 6 bases and the J segment 7 bases; nucleotides outside the gene matches: 3. There are 12 residues in the CDR3. This chain's CDR3 is CASRTGAQPQHF. In DNA, the CDR3 is TGTGCCAGCAGAACAGGGGCCCAGCCCCAGCATTTT.